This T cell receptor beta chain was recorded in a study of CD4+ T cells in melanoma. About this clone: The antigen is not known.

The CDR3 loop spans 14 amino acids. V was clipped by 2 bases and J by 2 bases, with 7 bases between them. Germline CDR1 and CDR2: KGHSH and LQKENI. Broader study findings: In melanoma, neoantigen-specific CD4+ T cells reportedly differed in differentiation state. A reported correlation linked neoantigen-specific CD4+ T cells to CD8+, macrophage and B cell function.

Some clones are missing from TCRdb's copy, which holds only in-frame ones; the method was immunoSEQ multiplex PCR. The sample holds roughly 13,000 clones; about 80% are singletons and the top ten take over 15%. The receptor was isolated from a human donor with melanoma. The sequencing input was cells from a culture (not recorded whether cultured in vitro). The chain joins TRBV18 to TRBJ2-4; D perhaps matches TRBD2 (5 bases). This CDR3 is CASSPYGTKNIQYF. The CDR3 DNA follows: TGTGCCAGCTCACCATACGGGACCAAAAACATTCAGTACTTC.